The 8 T cell receptor beta chains below all came from one sample that was sequenced in a study of T cells in Graves' hyperthyroidism and ophthalmopathy. RNA transcripts gave rise to amplified TCR beta CDR3 regions. Initially, a first-round RT-PCR of the TCR CDR3 employed the HTBI primer set. One entry per CDR3 protein results from TCRdb running MiXCR on the multiplex PCR reads. The sample shows about 500,000 distinct CDR3 sequences, over 15% of them seen only once. Material for sequencing was blood. The receptors derive from a woman aged 18-35 years with Graves' hyperthyroidism.

This clonotype has a handful of counts. The chain links TRBV13 to TRBJ2-7; 10 nucleotides match TRBD1. The CDR3 totals 14 residues. From germline, CDR1 is PRHDT and CDR2 FYEKMQ (reference sequence). V lost 3 bases, J lost 5 bases, and 4 bases stayed unmatched. CDR3 nucleotide sequence: TGTGCCAGCAGCTTGGGACAGGGGATCAACGAGCAGTACTTC. Translation gives CASSLGQGINEQYF.

This clonotype was observed a handful of times. Being one base from a much bigger clone, this may be a read error. The gene calls are TRBV27 and TRBJ1-1, with TRBD1 identical over 8 bases. CDR3 size: 13 residues. The germline V gene encodes CDR1 MNHEY and CDR2 SMNVEV (reference sequence). The V and J ends lost 2 bases and 11 bases, in that order; junction bases with no gene match: 7. The CDR3 coding sequence is TGTGCCAGCAGTTTAGACAGGGGTCCGGCCGCTTTCTTT. Residues: CASSLDRGPAAFF.

With regard to this clonotype: A much bigger clone sits one base away, suggesting this may be a read error. The chain employs TRBV30 and TRBJ1-2; perhaps TRBD1 as D (5 bases). CDR3 length equals 14 residues. Germline V CDR1 and CDR2: GTSNPN, SVGIG (reference sequence). CDR3 amino acids: CAWSRSGGIGGCTF. CDR3 coding DNA: TGTGCCTGGAGCAGAAGCGGGGGAATAGGAGGCTGCACCTTC.

In DNA form, the CDR3 reads TGCAGCGTAGAGACTAGCGGGAACGTCCAAGAGACCCAGTACTTC. Translated, it gives CSVETSGNVQETQYF. V and J are TRBV29-1 and TRBJ2-5; 11 bases line up with TRBD2. The length of the CDR3 is 15 residues. With 6 bases clipped from V and 1 base from J, the junction kept 7 bases outside the gene matches. The germline gives CDR1 SQVTM, CDR2 ANQGSEA.

This clonotype showed up just a few times. This chain joins TRBV30 and TRBJ1-6, with 7 nucleotides matching TRBD1. The CDR3 runs to 15 residues. Trimming removed 1 base from V and 7 bases from J; junction bases left unmatched: 7. The germline V gene has CDR1 GTSNPN and CDR2 SVGIG (reference sequence). The DNA of the CDR3 is TGTGCCTGGAGTGCTCCTCCGGGACAGAATTCACCCCTCCACTTT. Encoded protein: CAWSAPPGQNSPLHF.

This clonotype occurred a few times. The chain is built from TRBV6-5 and TRBJ2-7; D is undetermined. Trimming cost V 2 bases and J 6 bases, with 8 bases left between them. The CDR3 runs 12 residues. Per the germline V gene, CDR1 is MNHEY and CDR2 is SVGAGI. The CDR3 is CASSYPVGEQYF. DNA for the CDR3: TGTGCCAGCAGTTACCCCGTGGGCGAGCAGTACTTC.

This clonotype occurred many times. The chain recombines TRBV10-3 with TRBJ2-1, with 10 bases aligning to TRBD1. Looked up from germline, CDR1 is ENHRY and CDR2 is SYGVKD. Losses at the gene ends were 7 bases for V and 7 bases for J; bases not matched to a gene: 4. This CDR3 has 13 amino acids. The CDR3, as DNA: TGTGCCATCACCAGACAGGGGGCGAATGAGCAGTTCTTC. It yields the protein CAITRQGANEQFF.

This clonotype was recorded at least ten times. The CDR3 coding sequence is TGTGCCAGCAGCTCCCCAGGGGGTGGAGATACGCAGTATTTT. Translating gives CASSSPGGGDTQYF. This chain links TRBV7-8 with TRBJ2-3; 7 bases are shared with TRBD1. With 4 bases clipped from V and 5 bases from J, the junction kept 6 bases outside the gene matches. The CDR3 runs to 14 residues. Germline V gene data show CDR1 as SGHVS and CDR2 as FQNEAQ. Drawing the rest from reference TRBV7-8 and TRBJ2-3, the complete variable domain is GAGVSQSPRYKVAKRGQDVALRCDPISGHVSLFWYQQALGQGPEFLTYFQNEAQLDKSGLPSDRFFAERPEGSVSTLKIQRTQQEDSAVYLCASSSPGGGDTQYFGPGTRLTVL.